Listed below are T cell receptor beta chains from one sample, sequenced in a study of immune evolution from preneoplasia to lung adenocarcinoma. Profiled with immunoSEQ multiplex PCR; TCRdb holds only in-frame clones, not every one. The sample has thousands of clones; around 75% are singletons. Sequenced input: FFPE minimally invasive lung adenocarcinoma tissue. These receptors came from an older donor with lung adenocarcinoma. The CDR3 runs from the conserved cysteine through the conserved F or W. The D gene is left open where the match is weak. A clone size is listed for some rows: how often the clone was seen (once, few, many), or a class if it is expanded.

D gene	clone size	V gene	J gene	CDR3 protein	CDR3 DNA
TRBD1	-	TRBV30	TRBJ1-1	CAWSSHRGYTEAFF	TGTGCCTGGAGCTCACACAGGGGGTACACTGAAGCTTTCTTT
TRBD2	-	TRBV7-8	TRBJ2-7	CASRLAGGSYEQYF	TGTGCCAGCAGACTAGCGGGGGGTTCCTACGAGCAGTACTTC
TRBD2	-	TRBV28	TRBJ2-1	CAGGTSGIGNEQFF	TGTGCCGGAGGTACTAGCGGGATCGGAAATGAGCAGTTCTTC
-	-	TRBV6-1	TRBJ2-7	CASTPSRGAYEQYF	TGTGCCAGCACTCCAAGCCGAGGGGCCTACGAGCAGTACTTC
TRBD1	-	TRBV19	TRBJ1-5	CASSITGGINQPQHF	TGTGCCAGTAGTATAACAGGGGGAATCAATCAGCCCCAGCATTTT
-	-	TRBV30	TRBJ1-5	CAWSVPGHGSNQPQHF	TGTGCCTGGAGTGTACCCGGCCACGGGAGCAATCAGCCCCAGCATTTT
TRBD2	-	TRBV12-5	TRBJ2-1	CASGRTTSGSYNEQFF	TGTGCTAGTGGTCGAACGACTAGCGGGAGCTACAATGAGCAGTTCTTC
-	-	TRBV28	TRBJ1-2	CASRPGRVGGYTF	TGTGCCAGCAGACCCGGGAGGGTGGGTGGCTACACCTTC
TRBD1	-	TRBV6-4	TRBJ2-1	CASSDSDRVSFNEQFF	TGTGCCAGCAGTGACTCCGACAGGGTGTCTTTCAATGAGCAGTTCTTC
-	-	TRBV7-2	TRBJ2-3	CASSSQASSTDTQYF	TGTGCCAGCAGCTCCCAGGCTTCAAGCACAGATACGCAGTATTTT
-	-	TRBV11-2	TRBJ2-1	CASRSDMEGSYNEQFF	TGTGCCAGCAGATCAGATATGGAAGGGTCCTACAATGAGCAGTTCTTC
TRBD1	-	TRBV6-5	TRBJ2-7	CASRTLTGGAYEQYF	TGTGCCAGCAGGACTTTGACAGGGGGCGCCTACGAGCAGTACTTC
TRBD2	-	TRBV27	TRBJ2-2	CASSLIASGGTGELFF	TGTGCCAGCAGTTTAATAGCGTCGGGGGGCACCGGGGAGCTGTTTTTT
-	-	TRBV6-1	TRBJ2-3	CASSGMGNTQYF	TGTGCCAGCAGTGGAATGGGGAATACGCAGTATTTT
-	-	TRBV29-1	TRBJ2-5	CSVEDRPSGEQYF	TGCAGCGTTGAAGACAGGCCCTCAGGGGAGCAGTACTTC
-	once	TRBV7-9	TRBJ1-1	CASSSAEAFF	TGTGCCAGCAGCTCAGCTGAAGCTTTCTTT
TRBD2	-	TRBV5-1	TRBJ2-1	CASSFVTSGRGNEQFF	TGCGCCAGCAGCTTTGTGACTAGCGGGAGGGGGAATGAGCAGTTCTTC
-	-	TRBV4-1	TRBJ2-1	CASSRPGHISYNEQFF	TGCGCCAGCAGCAGACCGGGACACATCTCCTACAATGAGCAGTTCTTC
-	once	TRBV5-1	TRBJ1-2	CASSAGGGNYGYTF	TGCGCCAGCAGCGCGGGGGGCGGAAACTATGGCTACACCTTC
TRBD1	once	TRBV19	TRBJ2-2	CASGRHRGLITGELFF	TGTGCCAGCGGACGACATAGGGGGCTTATAACCGGGGAGCTGTTTTTT
-	-	TRBV6-5	TRBJ2-5	CASSYSGGGGQETQYF	TGTGCCAGCAGTTACTCAGGGGGCGGGGGTCAAGAGACCCAGTACTTC
TRBD1	-	TRBV5-1	TRBJ1-1	CASSKEQGYTEAFF	TGCGCCAGCAGCAAGGAACAGGGGTACACTGAAGCTTTCTTT
TRBD1	-	TRBV5-1	TRBJ2-5	CASSSQGIGRETQYF	TGCGCCAGCAGCTCACAGGGGATCGGTCGGGAGACCCAGTACTTC
TRBD2	once	TRBV15	TRBJ2-1	CATSRARLADSYNEQFF	TGTGCCACCAGCAGAGCAAGACTAGCGGACTCCTACAATGAGCAGTTCTTC
-	-	TRBV30	TRBJ2-2	CAWETSIWGDTGELFF	TGTGCCTGGGAGACAAGTATCTGGGGCGACACCGGGGAGCTGTTTTTT
-	-	TRBV11-2	TRBJ2-2	CASSFAGLPGELFF	TGTGCCAGCAGCTTCGCTGGCCTACCCGGGGAGCTGTTTTTT
-	once	TRBV21-1	TRBJ1-5	CASTQTRQSNQPQHF	TGTGCCAGCACCCAAACTCGACAGTCTAATCAGCCCCAGCATTTT
TRBD1	-	TRBV5-6	TRBJ1-1	CASSLWTGINTEAFF	TGTGCCAGCAGCCTATGGACAGGGATAAACACTGAAGCTTTCTTT
TRBD1	-	TRBV4-1	TRBJ2-3	CASSQEPGQGAKDTQYF	TGCGCCAGCAGCCAAGAACCAGGACAGGGGGCAAAAGATACGCAGTATTTT
TRBD1	-	TRBV5-5	TRBJ1-2	CASSRTGGYGYTF	TGTGCCAGCAGCCGGACAGGGGGCTATGGCTACACCTTC
-	once	TRBV9	TRBJ1-5	CASSVDPVSNQPQHF	TGTGCCAGCAGCGTAGATCCTGTTAGCAATCAGCCCCAGCATTTT
-	-	TRBV5-6	TRBJ1-1	CASSFSGGPRNTEAFF	TGTGCCAGCAGCTTTAGCGGGGGACCGCGGAACACTGAAGCTTTCTTT
TRBD1	-	TRBV6-1	TRBJ2-7	CASSELWAGGNEQYF	TGTGCCAGCAGTGAATTGTGGGCAGGGGGCAACGAGCAGTACTTC
-	once	TRBV6-4	TRBJ2-1	CASSAHSGSYNEQFF	TGTGCCAGCAGTGCTCACAGCGGGTCTTACAATGAGCAGTTCTTC
TRBD2	-	TRBV7-8	TRBJ2-3	CASSSGGGGTDTQYF	TGTGCCAGCAGCTCGGGAGGAGGGGGCACAGATACGCAGTATTTT
TRBD1	-	TRBV6-1	TRBJ2-7	CASSRIDRATYEQYF	TGTGCCAGCAGCAGGATCGACAGGGCTACCTACGAGCAGTACTTC
-	-	TRBV7-9	TRBJ2-3	CASSLGGGAQYF	TGTGCCAGCAGCTTGGGCGGGGGCGCGCAGTATTTT
TRBD2	-	TRBV7-9	TRBJ2-5	CASSPLAGGLLTQYF	TGTGCCAGCAGTCCTCTAGCGGGGGGTCTGTTGACCCAGTACTTC
-	-	TRBV30	TRBJ1-2	CAWSGGQGIALYGYTF	TGTGCCTGGAGTGGGGGGCAGGGGATCGCCCTCTATGGCTACACCTTC
TRBD2	-	TRBV14	TRBJ2-1	CASSQGSGRRNEQFF	TGTGCCAGCAGCCAAGGGAGCGGGAGACGAAATGAGCAGTTCTTC
-	-	TRBV30	TRBJ2-1	CAGGTYNEQFF	TGTGCCGGAGGGACTTACAATGAGCAGTTCTTC
-	once	TRBV2	TRBJ2-2	CASSLAGADTGELFF	TGTGCCAGCAGCCTTGCCGGCGCGGACACCGGGGAGCTGTTTTTT
TRBD1	-	TRBV11-2	TRBJ1-1	CASSLRQGSNTEAFF	TGTGCCAGCAGTCTGCGACAGGGGTCGAACACTGAAGCTTTCTTT
TRBD2	-	TRBV6-5	TRBJ2-1	CASSYSTSGSVNEQFF	TGTGCCAGCAGTTACTCAACTAGCGGGAGCGTCAATGAGCAGTTCTTC
-	-	TRBV5-1	TRBJ2-1	CASSLISDEQFF	TGCGCCAGCAGCTTGATATCCGATGAGCAGTTCTTC
TRBD1	-	TRBV7-9	TRBJ1-1	CASNPGGGRDTEAFF	TGTGCCAGCAACCCGGGAGGGGGCAGGGACACTGAAGCTTTCTTT